Below, 25 T cell receptor beta chains from the same sample are listed, as sequenced in a study of monozygotic twins with inflammatory bowel disease. TCRdb re-called the 5' RACE reads; one entry per CDR3 protein, DNA not given. The sample includes some 400,000 distinct CDR3 sequences. The source material was blood. Receptors were obtained from a human donor with ulcerative colitis or Crohn's disease, or a healthy co-twin of an affected twin (not recorded which).

V and J are TRBV12-3 or TRBV12-4 and TRBJ2-1; TCRdb selects TRBD1, and the lack of DNA leaves this call unchecked. The CDR3 is 16 residues long. CDR3 amino acids: CASSLGQVSSYNEQFF.

J is TRBJ1-1 and V is TRBV30; TCRdb's D gene call, TRBD1, goes unchecked for lack of DNA. The CDR3 length is 12 residues. Germline loops: CDR1 GTSNPN, CDR2 SVGIG (reference sequence). Here the CDR3 reads CAYRQGATEAFF.

The chain combines TRBV4-1 with TRBJ2-4; TCRdb returns TRBD1, unconfirmable since there is no DNA. Germline CDR1 is MGHRA and CDR2 is YSYEKL. The length of the CDR3 is 17 residues. CDR3 loop: CASSQGWANVAKNIQYF.

The chain uses TRBV5-1 and TRBJ2-7; the D call from TCRdb, TRBD1, cannot be confirmed without DNA. Per germline, CDR1 SGHRS and CDR2 YFSETQ. This CDR3 region has 14 residues. CDR3 loop: CASSLQTGSYEQYF.

This sequence joins TRBV2 and TRBJ2-7. Germline CDR1 SNHLY, CDR2 FYNNEI. The CDR3 loop spans 13 amino acids. This chain's CDR3 is CASRDVNSYEQYF.

The chain links TRBV20-1 to TRBJ2-1; TCRdb names TRBD2, which stays unverified in the absence of DNA. The CDR3 has 16 amino acids. Germline loops: CDR1 DFQATT, CDR2 SNEGSKA (reference sequence). The CDR3 protein is CSASTFSGGAYNEQFF.

The chain links TRBV6-5 to TRBJ1-2; TCRdb names TRBD1, which stays unverified in the absence of DNA. This CDR3 region has 14 residues. The germline V gene has CDR1 MNHEY and CDR2 SVGAGI. The CDR3 reads CASSSLGTNNGYTF.

This chain joins TRBV5-6 and TRBJ2-1. This CDR3 region has 16 residues. Germline values: CDR1 SGHDT, CDR2 YYEEEE. The chain's CDR3 is CASSLFGVGYSDEQFF.

The chain recombines TRBV5-6 with TRBJ2-5. Germline-derived CDR1 and CDR2 are SGHDT and YYEEEE. This CDR3 is built from 11 residues. CDR3 sequence reads: CASSLRKTQYF.

The chain employs TRBV19 and TRBJ1-1; TCRdb proposes TRBD1, but this gene call is untestable without DNA. The germline V gene has CDR1 LNHDA and CDR2 SQIVND (reference sequence). This CDR3 spans 14 amino acids. CDR3 sequence: CASSIQNRGPEAFF.

The chain links TRBV4-2 to TRBJ2-7. CDR1 and CDR2 from the germline V gene are LGHNA and YNFKEQ. The CDR3 length is 15 residues. This chain's CDR3 is CASSQAMRGSYEQYF.

The V and J genes are TRBV9 and TRBJ2-1; TCRdb's D call, TRBD1, is unchecked because there is no DNA. The CDR3 has 14 residues. Per the germline V gene, CDR1 is SGDLS and CDR2 is YYNGEE. The CDR3 protein is CASSRMEGRGEQFF.

The chain employs TRBV11-2 and TRBJ2-2. CDR1 and CDR2 (germline): SGHAT, FQNNGV. The CDR3 loop spans 13 amino acids. CDR3 sequence: CASSLVITGELFF.

This rearrangement joins TRBV6-1 to TRBJ2-1. The germline gives CDR1 MNHNS, CDR2 SASEGT. The CDR3 contains 14 residues. CDR3 amino acids: CASSLRFGDNEQFF.

CDR3 sequence reads: CSARKLAGGSGELFF. This chain links TRBV20-1 with TRBJ2-2; with no DNA, the TCRdb D assignment of TRBD2 cannot be verified. The CDR3 totals 15 residues. In germline, CDR1 is DFQATT, CDR2 SNEGSKA (reference sequence).

V is TRBV27 and J is TRBJ2-1; absent DNA, TCRdb's TRBD1 call cannot be checked. CDR1 and CDR2 (germline): MNHEY, SMNVEV (reference sequence). The CDR3 has 14 residues. The CDR3 region is CASSSGALGNEQFF.

The CDR3 loop reads CATSDERVYEQYF. The chain links TRBV24-1 to TRBJ2-7; TCRdb lists TRBD2, though no DNA is available to test this call. This CDR3 is 13 amino acids long. CDR1 and CDR2 (germline): KGHDR, SFDVKD.

CDR3 loop: CASSPTRAAAQPQHF. J is TRBJ1-5 and V is TRBV28. There are 15 residues in the CDR3. Germline CDR1 MDHEN, CDR2 SYDVKM.

The chain employs TRBV12-3 or TRBV12-4 and TRBJ2-7. The CDR3 loop spans 11 amino acids. The CDR3 region is CASSLFGVQYF.

This chain uses TRBV5-1 with TRBJ2-7. This CDR3 contains 14 residues. Germline loops: CDR1 SGHRS, CDR2 YFSETQ. The chain's CDR3 is CASSLEFQVYEQYF.

This rearrangement joins TRBV5-1 to TRBJ1-1; TCRdb lists TRBD1, though no DNA is available to test this call. The CDR3 has 13 amino acids. The germline V gene encodes CDR1 SGHRS and CDR2 YFSETQ. CDR3 protein: CASSFTGNTEAFF.

The chain links TRBV25-1 to TRBJ1-1; TCRdb calls TRBD1, which cannot be checked without DNA. Looked up from germline, CDR1 is MGHDK and CDR2 is SYGVNS. This CDR3 comprises 15 residues. Here the CDR3 reads CASSDGTSMNTEAFF.

The chain links TRBV5-1 to TRBJ2-4; there is no DNA to check the TCRdb D call of TRBD2. Germline V gene sequence: CDR1 SGHRS, CDR2 YFSETQ. The CDR3 runs to 17 residues. The CDR3 sequence: CASSPGTDGLAKNIQYF.

The CDR3 sequence is CASSLVARNTGELFF. The rearrangement uses TRBV5-1 and TRBJ2-2. The V gene's germline CDR1 is SGHRS and CDR2 YFSETQ. The CDR3 has 15 residues.

The chain carries TRBV27 and TRBJ2-1; TCRdb outputs TRBD2, but without DNA this stays unchecked. The CDR3 is made up of 16 amino acids. The germline V gene has CDR1 MNHEY and CDR2 SMNVEV (reference sequence). CDR3 sequence: CASSPMTSGRFYEQFF.